This entry is about one T cell receptor beta chain. The antigen remains undetermined. These data originate in a study of cytomegalovirus exposure and HLA in healthy donors. Turning to the study itself: From donors who were HLA-typed, an early data release held around 80 million unique TCRs.

The CDR3 runs 13 residues. The germline CDR1 and CDR2 sequences are SGHRS and YFSETQ. V dropped 6 bases and J dropped 6; count of bases not matched to a gene: 5. General study results and limits: Across all donors, roughly uniform sequencing depth was an assumption of the presence/absence analyses.

Primers: 60 Vbeta forward and 13 Jbeta reverse. Produced via immunoSEQ multiplex PCR; TCRdb's table is partial and in-frame only. The sample carries about 90,000 clones, over 70% recorded once. This chain connects TRBV5-1 to TRBJ1-2; 10 bases match TRBD1. The sequenced sample was PBMCs. This sequence originates from a boy aged 5 to 17 in good health and CMV-seronegative. The CDR3 DNA follows: TGCGCCAGCATGGTGGGGACAGGGGATGGCTACACCTTC. Its protein product is CASMVGTGDGYTF. The full variable domain, its missing parts supplied by reference TRBV5-1 and TRBJ1-2, is KAGVTQTPRYLIKTRGQQVTLSCSPISGHRSVSWYQQTPGQGLQFLFEYFSETQRNKGNFPGRFSGRQFSNSRSEMNVSTLELGDSALYLCASMVGTGDGYTFGSGTRLTVV.